This TCR beta chain was recovered during a study of blood T cell repertoires in COVID-19. Germline lookup yields CDR1 SGHNT and CDR2 YYREEE (reference sequence). This CDR3 is built from 15 residues. V was shortened by 5 bases and J by 0 bases, with 11 bases between the two germline ends. Profiling relied on immunoSEQ multiplex PCR, and the TCRdb table lists in-frame clones only, not all of them. The data contain roughly 300,000 clones, 75% to 85% of them singletons. The V and J genes are TRBV5-4 and TRBJ2-2; weak D call: TRBD1 (6 bases). This receptor was identified in a human donor in a cohort sampled during active COVID-19. Sequenced: peripheral blood. The CDR3: CASSSGTSNTGELFF. The CDR3 nucleotides read TGTGCCAGCAGTTCCGGGACATCGAACACCGGGGAGCTGTTTTTT.